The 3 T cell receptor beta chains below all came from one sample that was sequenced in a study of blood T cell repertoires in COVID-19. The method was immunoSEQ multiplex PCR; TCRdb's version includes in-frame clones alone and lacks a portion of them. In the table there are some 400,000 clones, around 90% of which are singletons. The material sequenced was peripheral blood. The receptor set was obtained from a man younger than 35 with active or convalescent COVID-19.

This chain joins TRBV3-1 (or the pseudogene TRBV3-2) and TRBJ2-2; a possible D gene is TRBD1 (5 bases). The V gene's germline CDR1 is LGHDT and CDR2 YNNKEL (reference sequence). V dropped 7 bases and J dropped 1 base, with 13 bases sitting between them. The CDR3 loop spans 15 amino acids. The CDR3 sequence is CASTPRGMNTGELFF. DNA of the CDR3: TGTGCCAGCACCCCAAGGGGAATGAACACCGGGGAGCTGTTTTTT.

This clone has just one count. CDR3 coding DNA: TGTGCCAGCAGCCGAAACGCAGCCTACGAGCAGTACTTC. Translation gives CASSRNAAYEQYF. This chain connects TRBV5-4 to TRBJ2-7, with no clear D. CDR1 and CDR2 (germline): SGHNT, YYREEE (reference sequence). V lost 4 bases to trimming and J lost 2 bases, with 10 bases between them. The CDR3 sequence is 13 residues long. The full variable domain, in which reference TRBV5-4 and TRBJ2-7 provide the parts outside the CDR3, is ETGVTQSPTHLIKTRGQQVTLRCSSQSGHNTVSWYQQALGQGPQFIFQYYREEENGRGNFPPRFSGLQFPNYSSELNVNALELDDSALYLCASSRNAAYEQYFGPGTRLTVT.

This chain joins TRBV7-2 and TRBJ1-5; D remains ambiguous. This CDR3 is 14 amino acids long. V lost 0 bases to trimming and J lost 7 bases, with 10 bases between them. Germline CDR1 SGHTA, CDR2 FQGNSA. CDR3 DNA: TGTGCCAGCAGCTTAGCACCGTCGGGGCAGCCCCAGCATTTT. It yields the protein CASSLAPSGQPQHF.